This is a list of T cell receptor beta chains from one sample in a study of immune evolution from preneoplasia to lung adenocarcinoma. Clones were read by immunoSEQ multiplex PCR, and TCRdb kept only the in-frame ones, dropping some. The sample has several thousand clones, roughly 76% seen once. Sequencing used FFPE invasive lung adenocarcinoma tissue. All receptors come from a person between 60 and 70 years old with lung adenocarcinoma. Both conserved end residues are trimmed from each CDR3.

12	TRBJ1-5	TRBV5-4	ASSPGYSNQPQH
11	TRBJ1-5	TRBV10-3	AISTASNQPQH
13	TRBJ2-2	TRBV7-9	ASSLFSRGTGELF
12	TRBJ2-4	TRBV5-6	ASSFRLAKNIQY
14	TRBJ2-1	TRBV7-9	ASSSGTSGAYNEQF
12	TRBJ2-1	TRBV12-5	ASGSTSGSNEQF
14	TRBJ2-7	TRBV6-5	ASSYSGGGSYYEQY
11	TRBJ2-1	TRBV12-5	ASVSSQGDEQF
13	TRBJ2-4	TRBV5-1	ASSPGTGGRNIQY
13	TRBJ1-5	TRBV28	ASSLFPNSNQPQH
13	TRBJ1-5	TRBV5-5	ASSRQGYSNQPQH
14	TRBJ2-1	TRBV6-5	ASSYRGSLFYNEQF
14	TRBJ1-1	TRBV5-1	ASSLSGRRMNTEAF
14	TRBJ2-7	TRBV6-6	ASSSNPGQGVREQY
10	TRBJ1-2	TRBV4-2	ASSQEDSDYT
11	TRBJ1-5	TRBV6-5	ASSRAFNQPQH
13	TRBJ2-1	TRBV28	ASRGGLSSYNEQF
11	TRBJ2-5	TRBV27	ASSFSGTETQY
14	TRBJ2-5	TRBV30	ACLPRSGREHETQY
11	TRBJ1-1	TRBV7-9	ASSPGTVATAF
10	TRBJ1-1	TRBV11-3	ASSLGPREAF
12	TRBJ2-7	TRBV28	ASSLRPDHYEQY
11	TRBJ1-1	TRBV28	ASSSWPPPEAF
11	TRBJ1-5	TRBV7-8	ASSLSEGEPQH
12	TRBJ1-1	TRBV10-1	ASSESDSYTEAF
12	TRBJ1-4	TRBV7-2	ASSLLSTNEKLF
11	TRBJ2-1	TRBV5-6	ASSLGLPHEQF
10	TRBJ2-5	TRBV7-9	ASSSGMETQY
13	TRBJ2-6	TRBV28	ASSSTWSGANVLT
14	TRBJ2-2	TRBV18	ASSPPNRANTGELF
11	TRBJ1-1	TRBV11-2	ASSLGGRLGAF
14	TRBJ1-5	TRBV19	ASSIIRGIRGQPQH
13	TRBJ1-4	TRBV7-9	ASSWGDRWNEKLF
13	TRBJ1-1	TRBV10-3	AISPRGEPNTEAF
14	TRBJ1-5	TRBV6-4	ASSDGDRAVGQPQH
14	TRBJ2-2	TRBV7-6	ASSPRLAGNTGELF
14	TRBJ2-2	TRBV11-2	ASSPTSGSRTGELF
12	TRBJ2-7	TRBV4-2	ASSQVGLSYEQY
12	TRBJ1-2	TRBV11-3	ASSSGGGSYGYT
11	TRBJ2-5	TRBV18	ASSPRAQETQY
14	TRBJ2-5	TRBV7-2	ASSNQGTGRGETQY
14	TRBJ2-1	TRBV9	ASSVQDRSSYNEQF
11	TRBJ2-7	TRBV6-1	ASERGENYEQY
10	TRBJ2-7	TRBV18	ASSPDRYEQY
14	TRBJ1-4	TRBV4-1	ASSQDGRGPNEKLF
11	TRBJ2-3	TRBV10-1	ASSAGSGDTQY
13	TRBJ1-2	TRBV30	AWSLPYTLNYGYT
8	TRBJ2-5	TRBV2	ASSVETQY
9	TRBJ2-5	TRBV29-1	SVDRRNAQY
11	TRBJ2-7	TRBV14	ASSQRFDYEQY
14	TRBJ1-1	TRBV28	ASSLGGAGMNTEAF
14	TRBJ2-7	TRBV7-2	ASSLGSGRTVYEQY
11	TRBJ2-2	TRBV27	ASRLTDTGELF
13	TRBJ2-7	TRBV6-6	ASSQPGTETYEQY
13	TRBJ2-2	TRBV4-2	ASSQESRDTGELF
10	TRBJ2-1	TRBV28	ATQTDHNEQF
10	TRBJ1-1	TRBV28	ATAKVGGEAF
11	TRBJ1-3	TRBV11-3	ATATGSGNTIY
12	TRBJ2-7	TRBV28	ASRPGLFAHEQY